Listed below are T cell receptor beta chains from one sample, sequenced in a study of graft-versus-host responses after intestinal transplantation. For these receptors, no antigen is known. Using immunoSEQ multiplex PCR, the repertoire was profiled, and TCRdb retains in-frame clones only, with some absent. The repertoire has about 70,000 clones, approximately 80% of them found once; the top ten carry nearly 0.4%. The source material was unstimulated CD4+ T cells sorted from spleen or lymph node cells, sampled before transplant. The source of these receptors is a human donor who was the organ donor for an intestinal transplant. Both conserved end residues are trimmed from each CDR3. The order of the fields is V gene, CDR3 protein.

V: TRBV11-1
CDR3: ASSFLPNQPQH

V: TRBV7-9
CDR3: ASSFSANEKLF

V: TRBV15
CDR3: ATSRGPRDSLPFYNSPLH

V: TRBV18
CDR3: ASSLLTGRQRDSPLH

V: TRBV27
CDR3: ASRRQGSPGNTIY

V: TRBV9
CDR3: ASSPSGLAGIETQY

V: TRBV4-1
CDR3: ASSQDGLARTRTQY

V: TRBV6-6
CDR3: ASSAKQGYYGYT

V: TRBV6-4
CDR3: ASSRGADGANVLT

V: TRBV5-1
CDR3: ASSLAGMNTEAF

V: TRBV7-2
CDR3: ASSWTNTGELF

V: TRBV19
CDR3: ASSALRTSADTQY

V: TRBV18
CDR3: ASSPEQGASYGYT

V: TRBV11-2
CDR3: ASTGTRSINEQF

V: TRBV5-4
CDR3: ASSLGGSSQETQY

V: TRBV4-2
CDR3: ASSQDSGGARSEAF

V: TRBV5-1
CDR3: ASSPSGDRDTQY

V: TRBV7-9
CDR3: ASSPGQSTDTQY

V: TRBV28
CDR3: ASSLQATYGYT

V: TRBV15
CDR3: ATSAGGAIDTQY

V: TRBV5-8
CDR3: ASSLSTGVRSPLH

V: TRBV6-6
CDR3: ASSRETGGGANVLT

V: TRBV11-2
CDR3: ASSRTRRGANYGYT

V: TRBV5-6
CDR3: ASSFPASGGSGDTQY

V: TRBV5-6
CDR3: ASSFTGGSGNTIY

V: TRBV19
CDR3: ASSMSLQGAGGANVLT

V: TRBV5-1
CDR3: ASSLEGGVETQY

V: TRBV27
CDR3: ASTLGDRDNSPLH

V: TRBV7-9
CDR3: ASSRFAGGYDNEQF

V: TRBV28
CDR3: ASSSPGTGNYGYT

V: TRBV7-2
CDR3: ASSLDSYYT

V: TRBV6-5
CDR3: ASSYSILAGMRAF

V: TRBV5-1
CDR3: ASKLTSGGPDTQY

V: TRBV5-1
CDR3: ASSFGRQGGETQY

V: TRBV5-6
CDR3: ASSSGPLTGGAF

V: TRBV27
CDR3: ASSPMGQINYGYT

V: TRBV6-5
CDR3: ASSYTKGVQY

V: TRBV6-1
CDR3: ASKGGGSNEKLF

V: TRBV29-1
CDR3: SVEDNGGASPLH

V: TRBV6-1
CDR3: ASSDPRGGRSNQPQH

V: TRBV9
CDR3: ASSQGTGGSTDTQY

V: TRBV19
CDR3: ASSIVGEKSNQPQH

V: TRBV2
CDR3: ASSAGRGGTGELF

V: TRBV15
CDR3: ATSRDRGTEAF

V: TRBV7-2
CDR3: ASSLRQGAGELF

V: TRBV7-3
CDR3: ASSLSGETQY

V: TRBV6-6
CDR3: ASSPSGPRSGD

V: TRBV28
CDR3: ASSSTGSLRPQH

V: TRBV29-1
CDR3: SVAAGGSQDTQY

V: TRBV6-5
CDR3: ASMTATNEKLF

V: TRBV28
CDR3: ASSLGSGYGYT

V: TRBV27
CDR3: AIASTVSGQGLGGYT

V: TRBV29-1
CDR3: SARQGIEAF

V: TRBV28
CDR3: ASREGTGEETQY